This TCR beta chain stems from a study of blood T cell repertoires in COVID-19 (dated by TCRdb to 2018 to 2021). At the level of the whole study: Samples from collaborators originated in the United States, Italy and Spain and spanned both the acute and convalescent phases of COVID-19. The repertoires were released in a freely available public database intended as a resource for research on the immune response to SARS-CoV-2. The dataset comprised deeply sampled blood TCRbeta repertoires from subjects exposed to, actively infected with, or recovered from COVID-19. The samples were drawn from two sources: the first 160 participants of the ongoing ImmuneRACE study, and 1,254 subjects contributed by 6 global collaborators. Where HLA class I and class II types were available, the types were taken from metadata supplied by the sample provider, not from assay-based typing. The material from the prospective study consisted of cDNA or gDNA derived from T cells, B-cell-depleted T cells, or PBMCs. Nearly every sample came with metadata listing a de-identified subject ID, COVID-19 status, age in years and sex. On the study overall, not on this receptor specifically: How much clinical and demographic metadata was included differed by source and by participant, and the metadata was provided uncurated.

V lost 2 bases and J lost 1 base; the stretch between them is 14 bases long. The CDR3 has 16 amino acids, counting the end cysteine and phenylalanine. Only the CDR3 portion is preserved as DNA: 48 bases, with reading frame beginning at the first base. The germline V gene specifies SGHAT as CDR1 and FQNNGV as CDR2. The immunoSEQ Assay, a bias-controlled multiplex PCR, was used to amplify TCRbeta CDR3 regions from genomic DNA. The source study handled its data this way. Within the assay, amplification of reference gene primers was used to estimate how many nucleated cells each sample contained. Sequence reads were collapsed and filtered to measure the absolute abundance of every unique TCRbeta CDR3 rearrangement. For each sample, productive Simpson clonality was calculated as the square root of Simpson's diversity index over productive rearrangements. TCRdb took this table from immuneACCESS and kept in-frame rearrangements with V and J called. Such tables lack part of the clones; where checked against another copy, unresolved V genes explain under half of the gap, and the rest is unexplained. D and trimming come from the DNA, and the V and J calls and clone size come from that table. Present in this sample are 60,000 to 75,000 clones, 82% of which were seen just once. The top ten constitute around 9.6% of the sample.

In the case of this clone: What antigen it recognizes has not been identified. Within one base of it there is no much larger clone, and no base qualities were kept.

The collaborating institutions used their own protocols to collect whole blood in K2EDTA tubes. Collaborator samples were shipped for TCRbeta analysis as frozen whole blood, isolated PBMCs, or DNA extracted from either sample type. Source material: peripheral blood. The sequence links TRBV11-2 to TRBJ1-1; matching of 5 bases hints at TRBD1 as the D gene. This sequence was found in a woman older than 75 with acute or convalescent COVID-19. This receptor carries the CDR3 CASSLIGRAQNTEAFF. Here is the DNA: TGTGCCAGCAGCTTAATCGGCAGGGCCCAGAACACTGAAGCTTTCTTT.